These 24 T cell receptor beta chains originate from one sample sequenced in a study of beta chain features in type 1 diabetes (dated by TCRdb to 2016 to 2019). Receptors were amplified or captured by the immunoSEQ multiplex PCR assay. The entire isolated RNA was reverse transcribed using the High Capacity cDNA Reverse Transcription Kit, and thus expressed TCRB transcripts were sequenced. TCRdb obtained this table from immuneACCESS and retained in-frame rearrangements with V and J assigned. These tables miss some clones; where compared with another copy, unresolved V genes account for less than half of the shortfall, and the remainder is unexplained. Counted in this sample were 810,000 or so clones; 15% to 20% of them appeared once. Of the sample, 0.023% is held by the ten largest clones. Sequenced material: naive CD4+ T cells from blood. The cell subset or site label here, explained by the study, means: true naive CD4+ T cells. The receptors originated from a woman between 18 and 30 years old in good health.

The chain carries TRBV19 and TRBJ2-1; a possible D gene is TRBD2 (6 bases). Germline CDR1 and CDR2: LNHDA and SQIVND (reference sequence). Trimming pared 3 bases from V and 2 bases from J, leaving 11 bases between. The CDR3 sequence is 15 residues long. The CDR3 sequence: CASSMGGFAYNEQFF. CDR3 sequence (DNA): TGTGCCAGTAGTATGGGAGGTTTCGCCTACAATGAGCAGTTCTTC.

The chain uses TRBV6-5 and TRBJ2-7, with TRBD2 matching 12 bases. V was pared by 6 bases and J by 1 base, with 4 bases of the junction left unmatched. The V gene's germline CDR1 is MNHEY and CDR2 SVGAGI. The length of the CDR3 is 15 residues. The CDR3: CASSLGLAGSYEQYF. The CDR3, as DNA: TGTGCCAGCAGCCTTGGACTAGCGGGGTCCTACGAGCAGTACTTC.

This rearrangement joins TRBV10-3 to TRBJ1-1, with a tentative D call TRBD1 (5 bases). V was clipped by 10 bases and J by 5 bases, with 20 bases between them. Germline CDR1 ENHRY, CDR2 SYGVKD. The CDR3 runs to 14 residues. The CDR3 here is CATRMGDGWTEAFF. The CDR3 DNA sequence: TGTGCCACAAGAATGGGGGACGGGTGGACTGAAGCTTTCTTT.

The chain links TRBV6-6 to TRBJ2-2; 7 nucleotides agree with TRBD1. Germline V CDR1 and CDR2: MNHNY, SVGAGI (reference sequence). The CDR3 is 14 amino acids. After removal of 8 bases from V and 7 bases from J, the junction contained 10 bases not matched to a gene. Here the CDR3 DNA reads TGTGCCAGCCAGCCAGGGGGAACCATCGGGGAGCTGTTTTTT. Translated, it gives CASQPGGTIGELFF.

The chain joins TRBV6-6 to TRBJ2-2; no clear D gene. This CDR3 spans 16 amino acids. From germline, CDR1 is MNHNY and CDR2 SVGAGI (reference sequence). The V and J ends lost 0 bases and 4 bases respectively, with 12 bases between them. For the CDR3, the DNA is TGTGCCAGCAGTTACTCCCATACCCTATCCACCGGGGAGCTGTTTTTT. Translating it yields CASSYSHTLSTGELFF.

There are a few counts of this clone. This chain connects TRBV20-1 to TRBJ1-1; the D gene is possibly TRBD1 (5 bases). Germline CDR1 and CDR2: DFQATT and SNEGSKA (reference sequence). The CDR3 has 10 residues. CDR3 sequence (DNA): TGCAGAGACAGGAACACTGAAGCTTTCTTT. It specifies CRDRNTEAFF.

With respect to this clone: One junction end does not reproduce the germline sequence, and a read error may be involved. This chain joins TRBV7-9 and TRBJ2-3; D unresolved. Per germline, CDR1 SEHNR and CDR2 FQNEAQ (reference sequence). The CDR3 has 8 amino acids. The CDR3 coding sequence is TGTGCCAGCAGTCAGCGTGCCTTT. Its protein product is CASSQRAF.

This clone was detected only a few times. The chain recombines TRBV6-5 with TRBJ2-5, with D maybe TRBD2 (7 bases). The CDR3 is made up of 14 amino acids. Germline V CDR1 and CDR2: MNHEY, SVGAGI. V shed 4 bases and J shed 5 bases, with 14 bases lying between them. The CDR3 loop reads CASSWRTAGETQYF. The CDR3 DNA is TGTGCCAGCAGTTGGAGGACAGCGGGGGAGACCCAGTACTTC.

The CDR3 DNA sequence: TGTGCCAGCAGCCAAGAGCCCCCCGGGATGGCAACCCAGTACTTC. Translated, it gives CASSQEPPGMATQYF. V and J are TRBV14 and TRBJ2-5; D is perhaps TRBD2 (5 bases). From germline, CDR1 is SGHDN and CDR2 FVKESK. CDR3 length equals 15 residues. V was shortened by 0 bases and J by 8 bases, with 16 bases between the two germline ends.

Points on this clone: Other DNA sequences in the sample encode the same CDR3. The chain has TRBV11-3 and TRBJ2-3, with D perhaps TRBD2 (6 bases). V lost 3 bases and J 1 base, leaving 8 bases between the germline ends. The CDR3 sequence is 14 residues long. CDR1 SGHNT and CDR2 YENEEA come from the germline V gene. CDR3 DNA: TGTGCCAGCAGCTTTGGCGGGGGCACAGATACGCAGTATTTT. This gives the protein CASSFGGGTDTQYF.

V gene TRBV7-8 combines with J gene TRBJ2-1; 7 bases match TRBD2. Germline V gene sequence: CDR1 SGHVS, CDR2 FQNEAQ. This CDR3 spans 16 amino acids. The ends lost 2 bases at V and 2 bases at J; junction bases unmatched: 6. In DNA form, the CDR3 reads TGTGCCAGCAGCTTATACAGGACTAGGCCCTACAATGAGCAGTTCTTC. Residues: CASSLYRTRPYNEQFF.

The V call is TRBV28, the J call TRBJ2-5; D may correspond to TRBD1 or TRBD2 (5 bases each). Germline CDR1 reads MDHEN; CDR2 reads SYDVKM. CDR3 length: 15 residues. With 7 bases removed from V and 2 bases from J, the gap between germline ends came to 17 bases. For the CDR3, the DNA is TGTGCCAGCAACCCTCGAGGGGCTCCTCAAGAGACCCAGTACTTC. It translates to CASNPRGAPQETQYF. Full variable domain (remainder filled in from reference TRBV28 and TRBJ2-5): DVKVTQSSRYLVKRTGEKVFLECVQDMDHENMFWYRQDPGLGLRLIYFSYDVKMKEKGDIPEGYSVSREKKERFSLILESASTNQTSMYLCASNPRGAPQETQYFGPGTRLLVL.

The rearrangement uses TRBV28 and TRBJ2-5, with unresolved D. Trimming pared 5 bases from V and 5 bases from J, leaving 9 bases between. Germline CDR1 is MDHEN and CDR2 is SYDVKM. CDR3 length equals 12 residues. The CDR3, as DNA: TGTGCCAGCAGTGTCGGGCGGGAGACCCAGTACTTC. It yields the protein CASSVGRETQYF.

This clone was seen a handful of times. This chain links TRBV4-2 with TRBJ2-7, with TRBD1 matching over 10 bases. The J segment lost 6 bases and the V segment lost 3 bases, leaving 11 bases of the junction unmatched. Germline CDR1 and CDR2: LGHNA and YNFKEQ. The CDR3 totals 16 residues. In DNA form, the CDR3 reads TGTGCCAGCAGCCAGACCCGGGACAGGGGACTTGGCGAGCAGTACTTC. Encoded protein: CASSQTRDRGLGEQYF.

This clone has more than one count but fewer than ten. The chain joins TRBV7-9 to TRBJ1-4; D unclear. The CDR3 spans 14 residues. Germline CDR1 and CDR2: SEHNR and FQNEAQ (reference sequence). The ends were cut back, 5 bases at V and 2 bases at J, with 9 bases in the middle. CDR3 nucleotide sequence: TGTGCCAGCAGCCCACAGAGCACTAATGAAAAACTGTTTTTT. Its translation is CASSPQSTNEKLFF.

V and J are TRBV6-4 and TRBJ1-5, with no clear D. Germline CDR1 and CDR2: MRHNA and SNTAGT. The CDR3 runs 12 residues. The V and J ends lost 2 bases and 1 base respectively, with 0 bases between them. The DNA for the CDR3 is TGTGCCAGCAGTGACAGCAATCAGCCCCAGCATTTT. As protein: CASSDSNQPQHF.

This clone appeared a few times. J is TRBJ2-3 and V is TRBV7-9, with D possibly matching TRBD2 (5 bases). This CDR3 contains 15 residues. Germline V CDR1 and CDR2: SEHNR, FQNEAQ (reference sequence). V was clipped by 5 bases and J by 0 bases, with 12 bases between them. Written as DNA, the CDR3 is TGTGCCAGCAGCCCACGAGGCGGGAGCACAGATACGCAGTATTTT. This gives the protein CASSPRGGSTDTQYF.

The V call is TRBV28, the J call TRBJ2-7; 7 nucleotides align to TRBD2. V shed 7 bases and J 0 bases; nucleotides not matched to a gene: 9. Per the germline V gene, CDR1 is MDHEN and CDR2 is SYDVKM. This CDR3 region has 15 residues. The CDR3 here is CASTRGGVNSYEQYF. The CDR3, as DNA: TGTGCCAGCACAAGGGGAGGGGTCAACTCCTACGAGCAGTACTTC.

There are a few counts of this clone. The chain has TRBV4-2 and TRBJ2-5, with D maybe TRBD2 (6 bases). This CDR3 has 13 residues. Trimming stripped 1 base from V and 5 bases from J, with 8 bases between. Germline CDR1 LGHNA, CDR2 YNFKEQ. The CDR3 sequence: CASSQGRDETQYF. CDR3 bases: TGTGCCAGCAGCCAAGGGAGGGATGAGACCCAGTACTTC.

This chain uses TRBV7-9 with TRBJ1-4; D gene unclear. Between the trimmed V and J ends, which lost 1 base and 4 bases, there was a span of 7 bases. This CDR3 has 14 residues. Germline V gene data show CDR1 as SEHNR and CDR2 as FQNEAQ (reference sequence). The CDR3 bases are TGTGCCAGCAGCTTAGGACGGAGTAATGAAAAACTGTTTTTT. Protein sequence: CASSLGRSNEKLFF.

This clone was picked up a small number of times. Other DNA sequences of this sample code for an identical CDR3. J is TRBJ1-1 and V is TRBV20-1; D uncertain. Germline V gene lookup returns CDR1 DFQATT and CDR2 SNEGSKA (reference sequence). V lost 0 bases, J lost 5 bases, and 4 bases lay in between. There are 11 residues in the CDR3. CDR3 residues: CSARDRTEAFF. CDR3 DNA: TGCAGTGCTAGAGATCGAACTGAAGCTTTCTTT.

This chain joins TRBV5-4 and TRBJ2-1; the match to TRBD2 covers 14 bases. V shed 3 bases, J shed 8 bases, and the junction held 10 bases outside the gene matches. The CDR3 covers 17 residues. CDR1 and CDR2 from the germline V gene are SGHNT and YYREEE (reference sequence). CDR3 protein: CASSWGTSGSTVDEQFF. DNA for the CDR3: TGTGCCAGCAGCTGGGGGACTAGCGGGAGTACGGTGGATGAGCAGTTCTTC. Drawing the rest from reference TRBV5-4 and TRBJ2-1, the complete variable domain is ETGVTQSPTHLIKTRGQQVTLRCSSQSGHNTVSWYQQALGQGPQFIFQYYREEENGRGNFPPRFSGLQFPNYSSELNVNALELDDSALYLCASSWGTSGSTVDEQFFGPGTRLTVL.

This rearrangement joins TRBV27 to TRBJ1-5; 8 bases agree with TRBD1. The V segment lost 8 bases and the J segment 4 bases; nucleotides outside the gene matches: 7. The CDR3 has 14 residues. Germline CDR1 is MNHEY and CDR2 is SMNVEV (reference sequence). The CDR3 region has the DNA TGTGCCAGCGGACTCGGACAGGGAAATCAGCCCCAGCATTTT. It is translated as CASGLGQGNQPQHF.

This clone has more than one count but fewer than ten. This chain's CDR3 is CASSLASGAKLFF. The CDR3 DNA is TGTGCCAGCAGCTTGGCTTCAGGGGCAAAACTGTTTTTT. This chain links TRBV5-6 with TRBJ1-4; D might be TRBD1 (6 bases). V lost 0 bases to trimming and J lost 10 bases, with 10 bases between them. Germline values: CDR1 SGHDT, CDR2 YYEEEE. The CDR3 covers 13 residues.